This TCR beta chain came from a study of early T cells in non-severe SARS-CoV-2 infection. Study details: Bulk RNA isolated from unsorted whole blood underwent sequencing; chains were not paired.

Individual cDNA molecules received unique molecular identifiers. TCRdb re-derived calls from the 5' RACE reads in MiXCR, one entry per CDR3 protein. The profile shows approximately 77,000 distinct CDR3 sequences, roughly 12% of them singletons. Findings and caveats of the study: VDJdb matching skewed toward anti-spike CD8 responses, missing private and CD4 specificities.

There are many counts of this clonotype. Antigen: not known. This sequence was found in an adult who was a healthcare worker with PCR-confirmed SARS-CoV-2 infection or an uninfected control (not recorded which). Sequenced: whole blood.

The CDR3, as DNA: TGTGCCAGCAGCATGGTAACAGGGGCGTACAATGAGCAGTTCTTC. This gives the protein CASSMVTGAYNEQFF. The chain uses TRBV5-6 and TRBJ2-1, with TRBD1 matching over 7 bases. Germline CDR1 and CDR2: SGHDT and YYEEEE. This CDR3 region has 15 residues. Trimming at V came to 4 bases and at J to 4 bases, leaving 8 bases not matched to a gene.